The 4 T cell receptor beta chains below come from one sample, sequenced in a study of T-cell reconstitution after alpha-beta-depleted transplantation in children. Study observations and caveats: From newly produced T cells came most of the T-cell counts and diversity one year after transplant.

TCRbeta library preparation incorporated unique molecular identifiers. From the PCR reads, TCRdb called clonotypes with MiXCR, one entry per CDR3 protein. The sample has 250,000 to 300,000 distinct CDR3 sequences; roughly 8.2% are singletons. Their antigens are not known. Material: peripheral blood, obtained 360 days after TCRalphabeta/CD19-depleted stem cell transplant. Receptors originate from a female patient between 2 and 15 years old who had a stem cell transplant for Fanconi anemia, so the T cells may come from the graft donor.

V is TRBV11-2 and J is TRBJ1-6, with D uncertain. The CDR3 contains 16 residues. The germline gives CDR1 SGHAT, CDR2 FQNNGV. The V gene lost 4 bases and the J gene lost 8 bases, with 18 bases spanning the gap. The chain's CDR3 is CASSYREGFGDSPLHF. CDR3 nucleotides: TGTGCCAGCAGCTACCGGGAAGGGTTCGGAGATTCACCCCTCCACTTT. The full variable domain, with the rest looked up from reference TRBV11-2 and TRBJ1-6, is EAGVAQSPRYKIIEKRQSVAFWCNPISGHATLYWYQQILGQGPKLLIQFQNNGVVDDSQLPKDRFSAERLKGVDSTLKIQPAKLEDSAVYLCASSYREGFGDSPLHFGNGTRLTVT.

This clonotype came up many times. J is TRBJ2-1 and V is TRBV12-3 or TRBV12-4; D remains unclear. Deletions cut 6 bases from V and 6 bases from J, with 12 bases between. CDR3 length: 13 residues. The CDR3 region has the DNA TGTGCCAGCAGCCCCAGTGTAGTCAATGAGCAGTTCTTC. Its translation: CASSPSVVNEQFF.

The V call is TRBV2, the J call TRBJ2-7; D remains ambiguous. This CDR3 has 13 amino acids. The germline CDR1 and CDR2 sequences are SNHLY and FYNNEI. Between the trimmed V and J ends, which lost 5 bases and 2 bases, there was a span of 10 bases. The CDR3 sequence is CASSLTQTYEQYF. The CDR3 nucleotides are TGTGCCAGCAGTTTAACACAAACCTACGAGCAGTACTTC.

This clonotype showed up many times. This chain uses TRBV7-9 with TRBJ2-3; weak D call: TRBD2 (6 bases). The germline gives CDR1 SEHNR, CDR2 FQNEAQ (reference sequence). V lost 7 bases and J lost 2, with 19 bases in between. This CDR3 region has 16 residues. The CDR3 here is CASTLQRVGVTDTQYF. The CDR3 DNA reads TGTGCCAGCACCCTTCAGCGGGTCGGGGTCACAGATACGCAGTATTTT.